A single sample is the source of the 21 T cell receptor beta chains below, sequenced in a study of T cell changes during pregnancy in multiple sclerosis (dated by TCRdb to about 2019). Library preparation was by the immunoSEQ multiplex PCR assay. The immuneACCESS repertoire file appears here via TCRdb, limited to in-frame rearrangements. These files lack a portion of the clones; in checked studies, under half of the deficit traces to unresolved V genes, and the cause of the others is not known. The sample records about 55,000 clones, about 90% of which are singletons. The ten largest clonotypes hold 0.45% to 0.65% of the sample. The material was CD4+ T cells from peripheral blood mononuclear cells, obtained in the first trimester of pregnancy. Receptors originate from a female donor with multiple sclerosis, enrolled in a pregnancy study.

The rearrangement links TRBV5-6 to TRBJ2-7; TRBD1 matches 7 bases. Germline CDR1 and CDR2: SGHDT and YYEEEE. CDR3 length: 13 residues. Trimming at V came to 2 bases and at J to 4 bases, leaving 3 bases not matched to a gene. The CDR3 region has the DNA TGTGCCAGCAGCTTACCAGGGGGTTACGAGCAGTACTTC. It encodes CASSLPGGYEQYF.

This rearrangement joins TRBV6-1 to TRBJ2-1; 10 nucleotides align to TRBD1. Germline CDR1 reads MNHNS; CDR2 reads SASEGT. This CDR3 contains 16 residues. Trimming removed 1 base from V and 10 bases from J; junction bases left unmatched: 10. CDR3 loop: CASSEVLRQGAREQFF. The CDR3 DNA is TGTGCCAGCAGTGAAGTTTTGAGACAGGGGGCCAGGGAGCAGTTCTTC.

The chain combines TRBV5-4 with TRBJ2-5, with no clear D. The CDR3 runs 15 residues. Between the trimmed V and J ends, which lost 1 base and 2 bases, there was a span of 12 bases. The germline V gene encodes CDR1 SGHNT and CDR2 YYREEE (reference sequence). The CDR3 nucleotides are TGTGCCAGCAGCTTGCTCAGTGGCGGACAAGAGACCCAGTACTTC. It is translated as CASSLLSGGQETQYF. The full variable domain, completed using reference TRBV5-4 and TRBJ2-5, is ETGVTQSPTHLIKTRGQQVTLRCSSQSGHNTVSWYQQALGQGPQFIFQYYREEENGRGNFPPRFSGLQFPNYSSELNVNALELDDSALYLCASSLLSGGQETQYFGPGTRLLVL.

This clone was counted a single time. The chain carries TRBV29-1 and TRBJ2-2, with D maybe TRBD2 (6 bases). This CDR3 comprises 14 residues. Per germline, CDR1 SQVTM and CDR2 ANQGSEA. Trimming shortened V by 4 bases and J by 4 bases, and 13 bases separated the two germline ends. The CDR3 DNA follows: TGCAGCGTTGGGGGACTTGGATTCACCGGGGAGCTGTTTTTT. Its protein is CSVGGLGFTGELFF.

The CDR3 region is CAWTGEGFGEKLFF. The DNA for the CDR3 is TGTGCCTGGACAGGGGAAGGCTTTGGTGAAAAACTGTTTTTT. The chain couples TRBV30 to TRBJ1-4; D perhaps matches TRBD1 (6 bases). Trimming took off 4 bases at V and 7 bases at J, with 16 bases between the two ends. This CDR3 region has 14 residues. Germline V gives CDR1 GTSNPN, CDR2 SVGIG (reference sequence).

CDR3 nucleotide sequence: TGTGCCATCAGTGAGCCCCTAGTTACCTACGAGCAGTACTTC. Amino acid sequence: CAISEPLVTYEQYF. The gene calls are TRBV10-3 and TRBJ2-7; D gene unclear. Trimming cost V 2 bases and J 2 bases, with 10 bases left between them. Germline V gene lookup returns CDR1 ENHRY and CDR2 SYGVKD. The CDR3 runs to 14 residues.

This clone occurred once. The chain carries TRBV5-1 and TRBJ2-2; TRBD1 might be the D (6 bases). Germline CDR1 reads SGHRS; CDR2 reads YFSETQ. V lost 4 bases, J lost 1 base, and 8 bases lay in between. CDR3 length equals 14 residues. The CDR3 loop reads CASSLGGNTGELFF. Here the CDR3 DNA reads TGCGCCAGCAGCCTAGGGGGGAACACCGGGGAGCTGTTTTTT.

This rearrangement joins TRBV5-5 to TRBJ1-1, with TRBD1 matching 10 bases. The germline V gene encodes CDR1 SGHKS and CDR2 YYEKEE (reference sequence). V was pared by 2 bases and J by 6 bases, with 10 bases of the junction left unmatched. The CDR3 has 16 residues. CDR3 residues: CASSFAPGDRGAEAFF. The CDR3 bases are TGTGCCAGCAGCTTTGCGCCAGGGGACAGGGGCGCTGAAGCTTTCTTT.

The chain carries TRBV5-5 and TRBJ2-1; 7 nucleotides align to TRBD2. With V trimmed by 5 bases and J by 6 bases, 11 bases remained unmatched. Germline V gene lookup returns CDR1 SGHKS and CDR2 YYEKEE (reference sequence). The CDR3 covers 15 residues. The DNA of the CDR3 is TGTGCCAGCAGGCGGGACTACCCGGAGATCAATGAGCAGTTCTTC. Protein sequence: CASRRDYPEINEQFF.

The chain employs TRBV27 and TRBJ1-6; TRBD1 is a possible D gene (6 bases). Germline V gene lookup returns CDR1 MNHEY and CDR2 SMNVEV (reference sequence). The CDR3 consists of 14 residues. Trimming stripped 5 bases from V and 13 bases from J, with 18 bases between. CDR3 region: CASSSKGVGAPLHF. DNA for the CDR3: TGTGCCAGCAGTAGTAAAGGCGTGGGGGCGCCCCTCCACTTT.

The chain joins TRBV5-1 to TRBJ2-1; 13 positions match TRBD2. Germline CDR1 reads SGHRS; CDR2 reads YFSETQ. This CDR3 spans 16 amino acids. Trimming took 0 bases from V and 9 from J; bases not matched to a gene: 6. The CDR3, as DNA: TGCGCCAGCAGCTTGGGGACTAGCGGGAGTAGAGGTGAGCAGTTCTTC. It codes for CASSLGTSGSRGEQFF.

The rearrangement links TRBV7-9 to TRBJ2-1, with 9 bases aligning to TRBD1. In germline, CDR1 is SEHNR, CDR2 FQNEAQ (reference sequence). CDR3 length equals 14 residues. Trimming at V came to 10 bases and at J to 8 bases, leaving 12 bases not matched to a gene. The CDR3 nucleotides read TGTGCCACCTCGCGGACAGGGGAAGTCGATGAGCAGTTCTTC. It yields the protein CATSRTGEVDEQFF.

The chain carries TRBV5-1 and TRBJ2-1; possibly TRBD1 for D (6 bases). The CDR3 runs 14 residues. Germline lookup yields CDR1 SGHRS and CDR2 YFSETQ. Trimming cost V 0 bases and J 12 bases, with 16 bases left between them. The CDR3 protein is CASSLEVGTRGQFF. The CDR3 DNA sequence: TGCGCCAGCAGCTTGGAGGTGGGGACAAGGGGGCAGTTCTTC.

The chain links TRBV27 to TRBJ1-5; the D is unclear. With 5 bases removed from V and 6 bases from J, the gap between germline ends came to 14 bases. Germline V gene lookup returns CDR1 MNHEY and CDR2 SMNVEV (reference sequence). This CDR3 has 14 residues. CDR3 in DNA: TGTGCCAGCAGTAGGAGAGAGGTAGGTCAGCCCCAGCATTTT. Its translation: CASSRREVGQPQHF.

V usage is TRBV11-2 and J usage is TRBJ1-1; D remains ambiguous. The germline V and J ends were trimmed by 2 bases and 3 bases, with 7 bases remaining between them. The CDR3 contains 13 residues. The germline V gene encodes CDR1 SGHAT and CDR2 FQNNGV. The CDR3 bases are TGTGCCAGCAGCTTACGGGAGGACACTGAAGCTTTCTTT. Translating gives CASSLREDTEAFF.

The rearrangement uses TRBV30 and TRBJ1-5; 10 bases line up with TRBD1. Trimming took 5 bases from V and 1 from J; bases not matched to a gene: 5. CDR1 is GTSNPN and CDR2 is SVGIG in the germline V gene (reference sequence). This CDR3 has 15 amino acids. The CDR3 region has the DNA TGTGCCTGGGCTGGACAGGGGGGGAGCAATCAGCCCCAGCATTTT. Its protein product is CAWAGQGGSNQPQHF.

This chain's CDR3 is CAWATGGTNTGELFF. The DNA for the CDR3 is TGTGCCTGGGCCACAGGGGGAACGAACACCGGGGAGCTGTTTTTT. The V gene is TRBV30, the J gene TRBJ2-2; 8 nucleotides line up with TRBD1. The CDR3 is made up of 15 amino acids. Germline CDR1 GTSNPN, CDR2 SVGIG (reference sequence). V lost 5 bases to trimming and J lost 0 bases; unmatched junction nucleotides: 5.

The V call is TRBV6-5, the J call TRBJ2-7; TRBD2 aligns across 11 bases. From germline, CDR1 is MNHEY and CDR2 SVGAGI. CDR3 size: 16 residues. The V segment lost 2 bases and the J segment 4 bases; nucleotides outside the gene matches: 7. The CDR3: CASSYRLAGGPYEQYF. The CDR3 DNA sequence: TGTGCCAGCAGTTACAGGCTAGCGGGGGGACCTTACGAGCAGTACTTC.

In nucleotides, the CDR3 is TGTGCCAGCAGCTCTATCGTGCAGTTCTTC. Its protein product is CASSSIVQFF. V gene TRBV7-9 combines with J gene TRBJ2-1; no definite D call. This CDR3 comprises 10 residues. V shed 4 bases and J shed 12 bases, with 7 bases lying between them. The germline V gene encodes CDR1 SEHNR and CDR2 FQNEAQ (reference sequence).

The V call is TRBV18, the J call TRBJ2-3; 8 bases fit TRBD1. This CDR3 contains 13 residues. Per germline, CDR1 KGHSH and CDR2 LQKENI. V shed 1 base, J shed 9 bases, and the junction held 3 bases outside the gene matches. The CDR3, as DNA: TGTGCCAGCTCACCACGAGACAGGGGCACGCAGTATTTT. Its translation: CASSPRDRGTQYF.

In DNA form, the CDR3 reads TGTGCCAGCAGCCAAGACCTAGCGGGCTGGTACAATGAGCAGTTCTTC. Protein sequence: CASSQDLAGWYNEQFF. This chain links TRBV14 with TRBJ2-1; TRBD2 matches at 8 bases. J gave up 4 bases and V 0 bases, and 5 bases lay outside the gene matches. This CDR3 spans 16 amino acids. Per germline, CDR1 SGHDN and CDR2 FVKESK.